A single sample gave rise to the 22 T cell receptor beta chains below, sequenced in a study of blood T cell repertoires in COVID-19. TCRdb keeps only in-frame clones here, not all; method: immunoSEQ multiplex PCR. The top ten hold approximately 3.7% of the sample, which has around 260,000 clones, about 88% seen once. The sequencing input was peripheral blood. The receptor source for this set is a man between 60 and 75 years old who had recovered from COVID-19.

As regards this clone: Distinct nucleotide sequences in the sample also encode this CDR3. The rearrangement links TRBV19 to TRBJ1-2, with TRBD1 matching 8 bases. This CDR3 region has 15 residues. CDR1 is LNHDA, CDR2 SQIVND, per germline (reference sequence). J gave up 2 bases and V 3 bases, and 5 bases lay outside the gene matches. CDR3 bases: TGTGCCAGTAGTATTTCTGGACAGGGAAACTATGGCTACACCTTC. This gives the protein CASSISGQGNYGYTF.

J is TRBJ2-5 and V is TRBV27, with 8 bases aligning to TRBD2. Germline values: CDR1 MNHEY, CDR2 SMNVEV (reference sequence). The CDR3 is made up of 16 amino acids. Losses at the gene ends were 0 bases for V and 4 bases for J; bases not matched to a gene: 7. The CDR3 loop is CASSLSPAGAGETQYF. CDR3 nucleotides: TGTGCCAGCAGTTTATCACCAGCGGGGGCTGGAGAGACCCAGTACTTC.

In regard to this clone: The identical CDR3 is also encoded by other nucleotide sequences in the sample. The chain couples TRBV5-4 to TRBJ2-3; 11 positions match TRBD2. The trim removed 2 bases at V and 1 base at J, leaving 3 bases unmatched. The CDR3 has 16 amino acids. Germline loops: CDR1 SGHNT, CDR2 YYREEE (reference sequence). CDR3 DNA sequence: TGTGCCAGCAGCTTTCTAGCGGGGGGCCGCACAGATACGCAGTATTTT. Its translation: CASSFLAGGRTDTQYF. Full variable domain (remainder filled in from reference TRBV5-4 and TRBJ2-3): ETGVTQSPTHLIKTRGQQVTLRCSSQSGHNTVSWYQQALGQGPQFIFQYYREEENGRGNFPPRFSGLQFPNYSSELNVNALELDDSALYLCASSFLAGGRTDTQYFGPGTRLTVL.

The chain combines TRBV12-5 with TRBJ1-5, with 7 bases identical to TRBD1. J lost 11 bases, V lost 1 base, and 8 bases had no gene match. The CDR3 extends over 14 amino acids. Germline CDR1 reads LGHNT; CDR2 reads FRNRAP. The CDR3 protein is CASGLGDSPRSQHF. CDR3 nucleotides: TGTGCTAGTGGTTTGGGGGACAGCCCCCGATCCCAGCATTTT.

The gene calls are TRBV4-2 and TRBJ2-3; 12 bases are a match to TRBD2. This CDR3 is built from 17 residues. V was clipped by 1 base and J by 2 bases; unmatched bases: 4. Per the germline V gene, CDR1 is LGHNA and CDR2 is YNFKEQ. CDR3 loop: CASSQGRLAGDTDTQYF. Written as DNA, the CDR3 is TGTGCCAGCAGCCAAGGTAGACTAGCGGGGGACACAGATACGCAGTATTTT.

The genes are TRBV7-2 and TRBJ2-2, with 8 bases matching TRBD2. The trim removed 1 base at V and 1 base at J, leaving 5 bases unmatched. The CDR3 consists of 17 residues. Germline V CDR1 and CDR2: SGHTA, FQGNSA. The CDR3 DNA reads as TGTGCCAGCAGCTTAGGGAGCCTAGCGGGGAACACCGGGGAGCTGTTTTTT. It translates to CASSLGSLAGNTGELFF.

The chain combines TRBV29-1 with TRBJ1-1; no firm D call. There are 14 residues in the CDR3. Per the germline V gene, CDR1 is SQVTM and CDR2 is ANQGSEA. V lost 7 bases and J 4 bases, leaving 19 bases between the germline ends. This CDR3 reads CSATGLTWATEAFF. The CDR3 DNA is TGCAGCGCGACTGGCCTCACCTGGGCCACTGAAGCTTTCTTT.

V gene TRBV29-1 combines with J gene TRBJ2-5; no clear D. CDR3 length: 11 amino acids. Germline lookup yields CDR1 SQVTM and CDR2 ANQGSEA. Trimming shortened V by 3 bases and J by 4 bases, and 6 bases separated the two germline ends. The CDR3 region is CSVDAGETQYF. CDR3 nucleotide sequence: TGCAGCGTTGACGCCGGAGAGACCCAGTACTTC. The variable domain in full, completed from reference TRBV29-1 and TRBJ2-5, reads SAVISQKPSRDICQRGTSLTIQCQVDSQVTMMFWYRQQPGQSLTLIATANQGSEATYESGFVIDKFPISRPNLTFSTLTVSNMSPEDSSIYLCSVDAGETQYFGPGTRLLVL.

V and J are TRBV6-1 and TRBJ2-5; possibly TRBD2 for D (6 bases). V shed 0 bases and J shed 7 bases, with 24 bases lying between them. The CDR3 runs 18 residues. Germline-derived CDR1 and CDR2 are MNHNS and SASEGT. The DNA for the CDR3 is TGTGCCAGCAGTGAAGCGCTCGGGGGTAGCGACCAAAGCGGGACCCAGTACTTC. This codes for CASSEALGGSDQSGTQYF.

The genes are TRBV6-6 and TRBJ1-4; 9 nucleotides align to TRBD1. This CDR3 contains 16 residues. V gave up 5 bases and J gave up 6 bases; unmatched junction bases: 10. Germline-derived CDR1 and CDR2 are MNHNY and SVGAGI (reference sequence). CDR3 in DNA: TGTGCCAGCAGTCCCCACCTACAGGGGGCTGATGAAAAACTGTTTTTT. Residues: CASSPHLQGADEKLFF.

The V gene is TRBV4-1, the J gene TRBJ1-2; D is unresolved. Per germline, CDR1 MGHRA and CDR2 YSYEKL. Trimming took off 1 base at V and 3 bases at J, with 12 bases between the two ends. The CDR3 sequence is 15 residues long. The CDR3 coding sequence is TGCGCCAGCAGCCAAGGTAGTACAGCTTACTATGGCTACACCTTC. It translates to CASSQGSTAYYGYTF.

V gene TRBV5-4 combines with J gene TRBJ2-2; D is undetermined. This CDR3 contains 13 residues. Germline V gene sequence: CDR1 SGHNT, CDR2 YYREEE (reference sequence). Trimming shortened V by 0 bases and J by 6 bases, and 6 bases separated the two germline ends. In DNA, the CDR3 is TGTGCCAGCAGCTTGGCGGTGTCCGGGGAGCTGTTTTTT. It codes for CASSLAVSGELFF.

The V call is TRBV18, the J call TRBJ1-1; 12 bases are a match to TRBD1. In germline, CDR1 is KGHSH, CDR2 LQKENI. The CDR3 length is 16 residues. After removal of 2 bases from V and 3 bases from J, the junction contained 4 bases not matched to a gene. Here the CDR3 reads CASSPEGQGADTEAFF. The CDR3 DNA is TGTGCCAGCTCACCAGAGGGACAGGGGGCGGACACTGAAGCTTTCTTT.

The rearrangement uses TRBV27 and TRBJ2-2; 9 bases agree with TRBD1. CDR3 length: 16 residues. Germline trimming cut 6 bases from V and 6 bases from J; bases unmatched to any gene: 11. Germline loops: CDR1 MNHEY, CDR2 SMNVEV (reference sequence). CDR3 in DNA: TGTGCCAGCAGCCGATGGTGGGGACAGGGCCCCGGGGAGCTGTTTTTT. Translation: CASSRWWGQGPGELFF.

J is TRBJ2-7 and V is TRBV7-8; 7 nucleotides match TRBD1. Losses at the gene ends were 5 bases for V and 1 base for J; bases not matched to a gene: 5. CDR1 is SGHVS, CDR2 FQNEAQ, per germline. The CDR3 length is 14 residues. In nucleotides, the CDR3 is TGTGCCAGCAGCCCACTACAGGGGTCCTACGAGCAGTACTTC. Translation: CASSPLQGSYEQYF. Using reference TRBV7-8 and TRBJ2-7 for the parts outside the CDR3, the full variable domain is GAGVSQSPRYKVAKRGQDVALRCDPISGHVSLFWYQQALGQGPEFLTYFQNEAQLDKSGLPSDRFFAERPEGSVSTLKIQRTQQEDSAVYLCASSPLQGSYEQYFGPGTRLTVT.

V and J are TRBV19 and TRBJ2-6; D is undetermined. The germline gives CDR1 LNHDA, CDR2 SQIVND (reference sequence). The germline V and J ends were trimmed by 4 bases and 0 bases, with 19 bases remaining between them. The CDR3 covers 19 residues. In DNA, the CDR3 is TGTGCCAGTAGTACCTTCTCCCAAACGTTAGTCTCTGGGGCCAACGTCCTGACTTTC. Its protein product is CASSTFSQTLVSGANVLTF.

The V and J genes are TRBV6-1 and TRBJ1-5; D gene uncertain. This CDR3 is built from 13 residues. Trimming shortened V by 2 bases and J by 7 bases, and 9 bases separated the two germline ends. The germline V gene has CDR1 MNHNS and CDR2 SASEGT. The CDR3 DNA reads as TGTGCCAGCAGTGAACGTAACTGGCAGCCCCAGCATTTT. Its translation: CASSERNWQPQHF.

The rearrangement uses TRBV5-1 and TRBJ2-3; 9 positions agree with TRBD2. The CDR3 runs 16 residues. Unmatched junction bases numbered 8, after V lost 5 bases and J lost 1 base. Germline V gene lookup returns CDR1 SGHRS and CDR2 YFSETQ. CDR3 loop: CASRASGVSGTDTQYF. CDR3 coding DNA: TGCGCCAGCAGGGCTAGCGGGGTCTCTGGCACAGATACGCAGTATTTT.

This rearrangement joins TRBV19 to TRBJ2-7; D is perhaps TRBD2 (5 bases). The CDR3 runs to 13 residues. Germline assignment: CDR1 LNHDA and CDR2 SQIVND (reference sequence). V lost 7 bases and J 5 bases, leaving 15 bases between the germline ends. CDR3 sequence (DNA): TGTGCCAGTACCGACGCAGCCGGGGACGAGCAGTACTTC. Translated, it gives CASTDAAGDEQYF.

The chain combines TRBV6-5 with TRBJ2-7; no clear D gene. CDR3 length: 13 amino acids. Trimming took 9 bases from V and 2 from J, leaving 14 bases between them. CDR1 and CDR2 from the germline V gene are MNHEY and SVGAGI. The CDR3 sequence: CASWATLAYEQYF. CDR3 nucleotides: TGTGCCAGTTGGGCAACCTTAGCCTACGAGCAGTACTTC.

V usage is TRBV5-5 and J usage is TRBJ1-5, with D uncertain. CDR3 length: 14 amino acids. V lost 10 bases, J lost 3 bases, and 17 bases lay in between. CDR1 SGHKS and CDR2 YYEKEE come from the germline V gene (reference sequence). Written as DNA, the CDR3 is TGTGCCTGTCGATTGCAGGAGGACAATCAGCCCCAGCATTTT. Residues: CACRLQEDNQPQHF. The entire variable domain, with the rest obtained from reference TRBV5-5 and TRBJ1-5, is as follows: DAGVTQSPTHLIKTRGQQVTLRCSPISGHKSVSWYQQVLGQGPQFIFQYYEKEERGRGNFPDRFSARQFPNYSSELNVNALLLGDSALYLCACRLQEDNQPQHFGDGTRLSIL.

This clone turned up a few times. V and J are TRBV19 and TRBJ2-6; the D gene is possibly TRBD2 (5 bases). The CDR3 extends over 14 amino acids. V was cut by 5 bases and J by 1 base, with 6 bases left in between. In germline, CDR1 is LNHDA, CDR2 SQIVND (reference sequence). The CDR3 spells CASSGGSGANVLTF. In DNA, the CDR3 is TGTGCCAGTAGTGGAGGATCTGGGGCCAACGTCCTGACTTTC.